This is a list of T cell receptor beta chains from one sample in a study of blood T cell repertoires in COVID-19. Clones were read by immunoSEQ multiplex PCR, and TCRdb kept only the in-frame ones, dropping some. In the table there are over 50,000 clones, 75% to 95% of which are singletons. Sequencing used peripheral blood. The receptors stem from a human donor with active COVID-19. The donor label of this sample is uncertain. CDR3s include the opening cysteine and the closing phenylalanine or tryptophan. A D gene is named only where the DNA matches it firmly. Some rows have no size entry. The others give once, few or many, or a class for an expanded clone.

d_gene	abundance	v_gene	j_gene	CDR3nt	CDR3aa
-	-	TRBV12-3/TRBV12-4	TRBJ2-1	TGTGCCAGTCAGGGAAAGGACAATGAGCAGTTCTTC	CASQGKDNEQFF
TRBD1	-	TRBV10-3	TRBJ2-7	TGTGCCATCAGTGGACAGGGTTACGAGCAGTACTTC	CAISGQGYEQYF
-	once	TRBV25-1	TRBJ2-7	TGTGCCAGCAGTAGCGGGTTCTCCTACGAGCAGTACTTC	CASSSGFSYEQYF
TRBD1	-	TRBV6-5	TRBJ2-2	TGTGCCAGCCAGGACAGGGATCCCGGGGAGCTGTTTTTT	CASQDRDPGELFF
-	-	TRBV21-1	TRBJ1-1	TGTGCCAGCAGCAATTGGGGCAGGGATTTGGACACTGAAGCTTTCTTT	CASSNWGRDLDTEAFF
-	-	TRBV28	TRBJ2-7	TGTGCCAGCAGTCGACACCCCTACGAGCAGTACTTC	CASSRHPYEQYF
TRBD1	-	TRBV27	TRBJ1-2	TGTGCCAGCAGGGGAACAGGGGGTGTTAACTATGGCTACACCTTC	CASRGTGGVNYGYTF
TRBD2	once	TRBV5-1	TRBJ2-1	TGCGCCAGCAGCTTGGAAGCGGGGGGGCCGTTCGATGAGCAGTTCTTC	CASSLEAGGPFDEQFF
-	-	TRBV7-9	TRBJ2-2	TGTGCCAGCAGCCAGACAGAGCACGGGGAGCTGTTTTTT	CASSQTEHGELFF
-	-	TRBV29-1	TRBJ1-1	TGCAGCGTTACCCTGGGGCGCAGGGGACGATGGACTGAAGCTTTCTTT	CSVTLGRRGRWTEAFF
TRBD1	-	TRBV5-1	TRBJ1-2	TGCGCCAGCAGCTTGGCGCAGGGGGCTTCTGGCTACACCTTC	CASSLAQGASGYTF
TRBD1	-	TRBV6-5	TRBJ2-2	TGTGCCAGCAGTATGGACAGGGTCGTCGCCGGGGAGCTGTTTTTT	CASSMDRVVAGELFF
-	-	TRBV5-1	TRBJ2-7	TGCGCCAGCAGCCAACAGGTAGGGTATGGTGAGCAGTACTTC	CASSQQVGYGEQYF
TRBD1	-	TRBV29-1	TRBJ2-1	TGCAGCGTTGGAGGACAGGGGCACTACAATGAGCAGTTCTTC	CSVGGQGHYNEQFF
TRBD1	-	TRBV7-7	TRBJ1-1	TGTGCTAGCAGCCTGACAGGGAGCACTGAAGCTTTCTTT	CASSLTGSTEAFF
-	-	TRBV6-2/TRBV6-3	TRBJ1-1	TGTGCCAGCAGTCGCAGGGTTGGGTCCATGAACACTGAAGCTTTCTTT	CASSRRVGSMNTEAFF
-	-	TRBV2	TRBJ2-3	TGTGCCAGCAGGGGCGTTCCCCGGCGCACAGATACGCAGTATTTT	CASRGVPRRTDTQYF
TRBD1	-	TRBV5-1	TRBJ2-5	TGCGCCAGCAGCGGAAACAGGGGGACGGAGACCCAGTACTTC	CASSGNRGTETQYF
TRBD1	-	TRBV6-5	TRBJ1-5	TGTGCCAGCAGTCGACAGGGATGGATTCAGCCCCAGCATTTT	CASSRQGWIQPQHF
-	-	TRBV6-5	TRBJ1-1	TGTGCCAGCACCCGCACTGAAGCTTTCTTT	CASTRTEAFF
TRBD1	once	TRBV5-6	TRBJ1-3	TGTGCCAGCGGACAGGGCTCTGGAAACACCATATATTTT	CASGQGSGNTIYF
TRBD1	-	TRBV27	TRBJ2-7	TGTGCCAGCAGTTGGCGACAGGGACATAACTACGAGCAGTACTTC	CASSWRQGHNYEQYF
TRBD2	-	TRBV7-2	TRBJ2-7	TGTGCCAGCAGCTTAGCGGTCGGAGGCGGGAGGAGGTCCTACGAGCAGTACTTC	CASSLAVGGGRRSYEQYF
TRBD1	-	TRBV9	TRBJ2-1	TGTGCCAGCAGCGTAGGGGCCGGGACAGGGGATTTGGACGAGCAGTTCTTC	CASSVGAGTGDLDEQFF
-	-	TRBV6-5	TRBJ2-7	TGTGCCAGCAGTTACTTGGGGGCGCGAGAGCAGTACTTC	CASSYLGAREQYF
TRBD1	-	TRBV28	TRBJ2-7	TGTGCCAGCAGTTTAACGGACAGGGGGTACGAGCAGTACTTC	CASSLTDRGYEQYF
-	-	TRBV5-4	TRBJ2-3	TGTGCCAGCAGCAGGCGGGCCGGGGAGTTCACAGATACGCAGTATTTT	CASSRRAGEFTDTQYF
-	-	TRBV6-1	TRBJ2-3	TGTGCCAGCAGTGATCGTGTTAGCACAGATACGCAGTATTTT	CASSDRVSTDTQYF
TRBD2	-	TRBV27	TRBJ2-1	TGTGCCAGCAAGAAGCGGGAGACCCCTAGGGAGCAGTTCTTC	CASKKRETPREQFF
TRBD1	-	TRBV19	TRBJ1-5	TGTGCCAGTAGGTGGGACAGGGGCCGGAATCAGCCCCAGCATTTT	CASRWDRGRNQPQHF
-	once	TRBV24-1	TRBJ2-3	TGTGCCACCAGTGATTTGGGTAGCGCAGATACGCAGTATTTT	CATSDLGSADTQYF
-	once	TRBV9	TRBJ2-3	TGTGCCAGCGCCCTTACAGCCACAGATACGCAGTATTTT	CASALTATDTQYF
-	once	TRBV4-1	TRBJ1-1	TGCGCCAGCAGCCAAGATGGACAGACCAACGGGGCTTTCTTT	CASSQDGQTNGAFF
-	once	TRBV2	TRBJ2-1	TGTGCCAGCAGTCTACGACTATTTATGGAGGATGAGCAGTTCTTC	CASSLRLFMEDEQFF
-	-	TRBV18	TRBJ1-3	TGTGCCAGCTCACCGCGCTTACAGAACTCTGGAAACACCATATATTTT	CASSPRLQNSGNTIYF
TRBD1	-	TRBV2	TRBJ1-2	TGTGCCAGCAGTCGAGGACAGGGAAGCTATGGCTACACCTTC	CASSRGQGSYGYTF
-	-	TRBV7-2	TRBJ1-2	TGTGCCAGCGGACAATTTGGCTACACCTTC	CASGQFGYTF
TRBD1	-	TRBV7-3	TRBJ1-2	TGTGCCAGCAGCTTAAGGGACAGCCGCGGCTACACCTTC	CASSLRDSRGYTF
TRBD1	-	TRBV24-1	TRBJ2-1	TGTGCCACCAGGGGACAGGGGGAAAATGAGCAGTTCTTC	CATRGQGENEQFF
TRBD2	-	TRBV7-7	TRBJ2-7	TGTGCTAGCAGCCCACATGAACTAGCGGGAAATTACGAGCAGTACTTC	CASSPHELAGNYEQYF
TRBD1	-	TRBV19	TRBJ1-1	TGTGCCAGTAGTATCCCCGGGACAGGGATCACTGAAGCTTTCTTT	CASSIPGTGITEAFF
-	-	TRBV5-4	TRBJ1-1	TGTGCCAGCAGCCCCCGACCGGAGGCTGAAGCTTTCTTT	CASSPRPEAEAFF
-	once	TRBV5-1	TRBJ2-3	TGCGCCAGCAGCTTCCAAAGCACAGATACGCAGTATTTT	CASSFQSTDTQYF
-	-	TRBV24-1	TRBJ2-5	TGTGCCACCAGTGATTTCGAAGAGACCCAGTACTTC	CATSDFEETQYF
-	-	TRBV21-1	TRBJ2-4	TGTGCCAGCAGCCCTCGTACAGGGGACAAAAACATTCAGTACTTC	CASSPRTGDKNIQYF